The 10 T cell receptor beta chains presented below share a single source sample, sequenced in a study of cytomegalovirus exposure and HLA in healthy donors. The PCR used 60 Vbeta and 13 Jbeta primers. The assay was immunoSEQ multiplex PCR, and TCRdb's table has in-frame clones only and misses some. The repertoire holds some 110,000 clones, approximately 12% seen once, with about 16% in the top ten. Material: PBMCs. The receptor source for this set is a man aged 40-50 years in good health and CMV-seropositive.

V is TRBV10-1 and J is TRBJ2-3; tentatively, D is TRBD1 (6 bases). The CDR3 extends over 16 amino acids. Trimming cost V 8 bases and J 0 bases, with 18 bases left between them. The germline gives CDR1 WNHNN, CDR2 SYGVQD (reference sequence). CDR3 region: CASSTGTTTSTDTQYF. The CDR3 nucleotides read TGCGCCAGCTCAACCGGGACAACAACTAGCACAGATACGCAGTATTTT.

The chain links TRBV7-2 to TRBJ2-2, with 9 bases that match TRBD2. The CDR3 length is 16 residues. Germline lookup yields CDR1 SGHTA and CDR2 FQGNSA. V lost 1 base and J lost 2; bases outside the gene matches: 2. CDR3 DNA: TGTGCCAGCAGCTTAGTGGGACTAGCAAACACCGGGGAGCTGTTTTTT. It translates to CASSLVGLANTGELFF.

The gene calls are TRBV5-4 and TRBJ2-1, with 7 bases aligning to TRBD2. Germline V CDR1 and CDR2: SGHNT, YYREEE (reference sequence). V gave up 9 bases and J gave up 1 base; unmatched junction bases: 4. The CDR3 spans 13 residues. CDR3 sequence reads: CANGRGSYNEQFF. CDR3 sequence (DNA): TGTGCCAATGGGAGGGGTTCCTACAATGAGCAGTTCTTC.

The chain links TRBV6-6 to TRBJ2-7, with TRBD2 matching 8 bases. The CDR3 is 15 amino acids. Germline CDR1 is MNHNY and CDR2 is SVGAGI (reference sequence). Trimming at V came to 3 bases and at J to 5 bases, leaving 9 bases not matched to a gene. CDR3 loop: CASSYPLAEGDEQYF. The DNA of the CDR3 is TGTGCCAGCAGTTATCCACTAGCGGAAGGAGACGAGCAGTACTTC.

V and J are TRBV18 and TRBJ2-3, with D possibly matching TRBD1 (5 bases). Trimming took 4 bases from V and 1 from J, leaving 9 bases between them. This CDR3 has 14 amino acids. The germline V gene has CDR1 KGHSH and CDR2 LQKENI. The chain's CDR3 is CASSLTEGTDTQYF. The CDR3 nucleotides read TGTGCCAGCTCACTGACAGAAGGCACAGATACGCAGTATTTT. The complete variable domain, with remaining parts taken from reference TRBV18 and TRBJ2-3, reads NAGVMQNPRHLVRRRGQEARLRCSPMKGHSHVYWYRQLPEEGLKFMVYLQKENIIDESGMPKERFSAEFPKEGPSILRIQQVVRGDSAAYFCASSLTEGTDTQYFGPGTRLTVL.

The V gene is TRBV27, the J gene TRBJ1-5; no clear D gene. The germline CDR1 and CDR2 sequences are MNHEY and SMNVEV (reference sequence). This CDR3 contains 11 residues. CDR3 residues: CGPKWHQPQHF. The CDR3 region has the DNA TGTGGCCCCAAGTGGCATCAGCCCCAGCATTTT.

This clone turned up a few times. The CDR3 DNA is TGTGCCAGCAGCCCAACAGGAACCCTGAACACCGGGGAGCTGTTTTTT. This translates into CASSPTGTLNTGELFF. The V gene is TRBV7-3, the J gene TRBJ2-2; perhaps TRBD1 as D (5 bases). Germline CDR1 is SGHTA and CDR2 is FQGTGA. There are 16 residues in the CDR3. V shed 5 bases and J shed 1 base, with 14 bases lying between them.

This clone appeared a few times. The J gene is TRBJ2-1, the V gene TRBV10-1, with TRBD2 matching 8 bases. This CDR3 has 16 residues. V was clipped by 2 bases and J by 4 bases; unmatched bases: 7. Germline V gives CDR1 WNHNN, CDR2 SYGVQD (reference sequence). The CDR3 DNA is TGCGCCAGCAGTGAGGTTCCCGGACTAGCTTACAATGAGCAGTTCTTC. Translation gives CASSEVPGLAYNEQFF.

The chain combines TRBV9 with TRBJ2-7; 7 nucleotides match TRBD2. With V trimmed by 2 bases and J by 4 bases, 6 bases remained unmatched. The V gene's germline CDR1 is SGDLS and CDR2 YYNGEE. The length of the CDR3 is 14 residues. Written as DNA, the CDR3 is TGTGCCAGCAGCGTGACGGATAGCGGGTACGAGCAGTACTTC. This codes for CASSVTDSGYEQYF.

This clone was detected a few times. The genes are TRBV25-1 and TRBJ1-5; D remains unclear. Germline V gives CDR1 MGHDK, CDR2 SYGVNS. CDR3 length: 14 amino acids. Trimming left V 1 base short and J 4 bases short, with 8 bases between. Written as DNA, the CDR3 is TGTGCCAGCAGTGAATTTAGTTTTAATCAGCCCCAGCATTTT. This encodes CASSEFSFNQPQHF.